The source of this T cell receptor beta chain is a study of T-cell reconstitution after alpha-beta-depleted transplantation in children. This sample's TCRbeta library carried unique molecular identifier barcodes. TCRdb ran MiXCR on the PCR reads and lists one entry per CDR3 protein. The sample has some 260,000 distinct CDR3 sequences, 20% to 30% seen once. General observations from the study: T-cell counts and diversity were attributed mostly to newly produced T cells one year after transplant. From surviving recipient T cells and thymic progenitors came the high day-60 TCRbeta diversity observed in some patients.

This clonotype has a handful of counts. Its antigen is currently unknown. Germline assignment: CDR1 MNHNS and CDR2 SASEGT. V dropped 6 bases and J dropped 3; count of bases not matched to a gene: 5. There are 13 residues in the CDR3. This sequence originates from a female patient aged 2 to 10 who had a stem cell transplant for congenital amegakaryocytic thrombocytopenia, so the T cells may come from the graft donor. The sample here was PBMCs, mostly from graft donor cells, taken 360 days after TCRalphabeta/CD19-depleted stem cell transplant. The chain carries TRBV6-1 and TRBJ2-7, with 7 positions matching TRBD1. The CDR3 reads CASRSTGSYEQYF. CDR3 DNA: TGTGCCAGCAGATCGACAGGGAGCTACGAGCAGTACTTC.